The 3 T cell receptor beta chains in this list originate from one sample, sequenced in a study of blood T cells in healthy people across ages. The use of a sample-barcoded 5' primer and a J-beta primer mix characterized a second PCR of roughly 7 to 11 cycles. In TCRdb, the 5' RACE reads were re-called with MiXCR into one record per CDR3 protein. The sample holds about 1,800,000 distinct CDR3 sequences; 28% are singletons and the top ten take approximately 7.7%. The sample was blood. Source of these receptors: a woman aged 25 to 45 in good health.

The V gene is TRBV6-2 or TRBV6-3, the J gene TRBJ2-1; D not resolved. This CDR3 has 12 residues. Germline loops: CDR1 MNHEY, CDR2 SVGEGT. Trimming took 2 bases from V and 10 from J, leaving 9 bases between them. CDR3 residues: CASSYMEREQFF. The CDR3 DNA follows: TGTGCCAGCAGTTACATGGAAAGGGAGCAGTTCTTC.

Of note for this clonotype: Relative to the germline gene, one junction end is altered; a read error may explain this. The chain carries TRBV29-1 and TRBJ2-1, with unresolved D. The CDR3 consists of 14 residues. Germline loops: CDR1 SQVTM, CDR2 ANQGSEA. The CDR3 bases are TGCAGCGTGGCCCTCTCGGGTGTAGGAAATGGGCAGTTCTTC. It yields the protein CSVALSGVGNGQFF.

This clonotype was found many times. This rearrangement joins TRBV14 to TRBJ2-7; 7 positions match TRBD2. The ends lost 4 bases at V and 3 bases at J; junction bases unmatched: 6. The germline CDR1 and CDR2 sequences are SGHDN and FVKESK. CDR3 length: 14 amino acids. CDR3 sequence (DNA): TGTGCCAGCAGCCCGAACCAGCGGGGCTACGAGCAGTACTTC. This sequence encodes CASSPNQRGYEQYF.